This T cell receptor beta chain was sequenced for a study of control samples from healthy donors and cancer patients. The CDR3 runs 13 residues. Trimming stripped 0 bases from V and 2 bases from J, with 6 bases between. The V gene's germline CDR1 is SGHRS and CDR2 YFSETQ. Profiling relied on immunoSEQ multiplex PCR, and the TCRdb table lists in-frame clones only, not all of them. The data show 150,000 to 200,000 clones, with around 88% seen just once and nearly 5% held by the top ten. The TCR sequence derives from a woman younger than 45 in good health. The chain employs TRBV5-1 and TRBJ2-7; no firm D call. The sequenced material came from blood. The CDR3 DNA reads TGCGCCAGCAGCTTGGATTCGGCCTACGAGCAGTACGTC. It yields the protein CASSLDSAYEQYV.